This TCR beta chain is from a study of cytomegalovirus exposure and HLA in healthy donors. Per the germline V gene, CDR1 is GTSNPN and CDR2 is SVGIG (reference sequence). Trimming removed 2 bases from V and 10 bases from J, with 11 bases in between. The CDR3 is 11 residues long. 13 Jbeta primers and 60 Vbeta primers were used for the PCR. Generated by immunoSEQ multiplex PCR, the TCRdb table keeps only in-frame clones and is missing some. The sample has approximately 120,000 clones, 69% seen once. Material: PBMCs. The source is an older woman in good health and CMV-seropositive. The chain links TRBV30 to TRBJ1-1, with D perhaps TRBD1 (5 bases). The CDR3 loop reads CAWSSGVAAFF. In DNA, the CDR3 is TGTGCCTGGAGTTCGGGGGTGGCAGCTTTCTTT.